This T cell receptor (beta chain) was recovered during a study of T cell responses to AZD1222 COVID-19 vaccine. Study-level results: Nearly half of spike-specific TCRs reportedly target unmutated variant regions.

This CDR3 region has 13 residues. The germline V gene has CDR1 MNHEY and CDR2 SVGAGI. V was pared by 6 bases and J by 4 bases, with 0 bases of the junction left unmatched. Measured with immunoSEQ multiplex PCR; TCRdb has only the in-frame clones, and not every one. The sample has some 150,000 clones, approximately 95% seen once. Turning to this clone: Its antigen remains unknown.

This clonotype was sampled from an adult in good health. Specimen: peripheral blood, collected on day 0 of MenACWY control vaccination. The rearrangement joins TRBV6-5 to TRBJ2-1; TRBD2 agrees at 10 bases. The CDR3 is CASRTSGYNEQFF. DNA of the CDR3: TGTGCCAGCAGGACTAGCGGGTACAATGAGCAGTTCTTC.